Reported below is one TCR beta chain. Its target is unknown. From germline, CDR1 is SGHAT and CDR2 FQNNGV. V trimming: 1 base; J trimming: 8 bases; junction bases outside the gene matches: 7. The CDR3 loop spans 16 amino acids. This table comes from immunoSEQ multiplex PCR, and its TCRdb copy is limited to in-frame clones, with some not included. The sample has 150,000 or so clones; roughly nine tenths are singletons. The data originate from a study of T cell responses to AZD1222 COVID-19 vaccine. General observations from the study: Most donors were white British, females outnumbered males, and clonal diversity was possibly underestimated. At baseline, seropositivity was found in only a handful of AZD1222 recipients. Researchers report vaccine-associated CD4 TCRs spanning spike, with dominance at 160-218 and 743-854.

V usage is TRBV11-2 and J usage is TRBJ2-1; the match to TRBD2 covers 11 bases. This clonotype was sampled from an adult in good health. The sequencing here drew on peripheral blood, taken on day 0 of AZD1222 vaccination. CDR3 in amino acids: CASSLALLAGVDEQFF. CDR3 DNA sequence: TGTGCCAGCAGCTTAGCCCTACTAGCGGGAGTCGATGAGCAGTTCTTC. Together with reference TRBV11-2 and TRBJ2-1, the CDR3 gives the full variable domain: EAGVAQSPRYKIIEKRQSVAFWCNPISGHATLYWYQQILGQGPKLLIQFQNNGVVDDSQLPKDRFSAERLKGVDSTLKIQPAKLEDSAVYLCASSLALLAGVDEQFFGPGTRLTVL.